This TCR beta chain was identified during a study of T cells in Graves' hyperthyroidism and ophthalmopathy. From RNA transcripts, TCR beta CDR3 regions were amplified. First-round RT-PCR of the TCR CDR3 relied on the HTBI primer set. Each CDR3 protein gets one entry after TCRdb re-called the multiplex PCR reads with MiXCR. The top ten hold about 21% of the sample, which has some 350,000 distinct CDR3 sequences, about 16% seen once. Uncontrolled infection, other autoimmune disease, pregnancy and lactation each barred patients from inclusion. What was sequenced was blood. This receptor was identified in a woman in her sixties or seventies with Graves' ophthalmopathy.

The CDR3 reads CASSSQGGGTEAFF. The CDR3 DNA reads as TGCGCCAGCAGCTCCCAGGGTGGGGGCACTGAAGCTTTCTTT. The V gene is TRBV5-1, the J gene TRBJ1-1; the D gene is possibly TRBD1 (5 bases). Trimming stripped 3 bases from V and 4 bases from J, with 13 bases between. The CDR3 runs to 14 residues. Germline V gives CDR1 SGHRS, CDR2 YFSETQ.